This T cell receptor (beta chain) was captured in a study of CD8+CD57+ T cells in acquired aplastic anemia. The overall study: Each DNA sample taken from sorted CD4+ and CD8+ cells came to around 3.4 ug on average. Among healthy donors, CD4+ cells averaged approximately 10 million reads.

Genomic DNA, the template, was used for profiling of the TCR beta VDJ and CDR3. TCRdb processed the reads anew with MiXCR; each CDR3 protein has one entry. The table lists around 400,000 distinct CDR3 sequences, 55% to 75% of them singletons. The sample comprised sorted CD4+, CD8+, or CD8+CD57+ T cells (not recorded which) from PBMCs. The source is a human donor in good health, serving as a control.

CDR3 loop: CASSMIMEVNSQFF. The DNA of the CDR3 is TGTGCCAGTAGTATGATCATGGAAGTGAATTCGCAGTTCTTC. The rearrangement uses TRBV19 and TRBJ2-1; D is unclear. CDR1 and CDR2 from the germline V gene are LNHDA and SQIVND (reference sequence). This CDR3 is 14 amino acids long. Trimming left V 3 bases short and J 12 bases short, with 18 bases between.